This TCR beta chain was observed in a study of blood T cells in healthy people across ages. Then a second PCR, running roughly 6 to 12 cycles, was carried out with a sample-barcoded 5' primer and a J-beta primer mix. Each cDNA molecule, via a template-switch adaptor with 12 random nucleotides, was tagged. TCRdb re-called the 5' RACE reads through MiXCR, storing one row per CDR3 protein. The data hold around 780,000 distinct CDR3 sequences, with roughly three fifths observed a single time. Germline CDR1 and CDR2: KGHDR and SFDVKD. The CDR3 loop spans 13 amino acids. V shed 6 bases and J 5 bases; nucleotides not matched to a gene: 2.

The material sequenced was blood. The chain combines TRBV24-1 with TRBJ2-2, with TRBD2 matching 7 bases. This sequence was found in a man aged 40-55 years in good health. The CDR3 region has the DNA TGTGCCACCAGTTCGGGGGGTACCGGGGAGCTGTTTTTT. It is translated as CATSSGGTGELFF.